This T cell receptor beta chain derives from a study of T cell clonality in common variable immunodeficiency. Each donor provided about 5 to 8 ml of heparinized whole blood. The V gene's germline CDR1 is KGHSH and CDR2 LQKENI. The CDR3 sequence is 15 residues long. The ends were cut back, 6 bases at V and 5 bases at J, with 19 bases in the middle. TCRdb keeps only in-frame clones here, not all; method: immunoSEQ multiplex PCR. This repertoire holds under 45,000 clones, and none appear only once. This clone was counted ten times or more. The antigen is undetermined. The CDR3 extends 3 residues past the end of the read, so its final part is completed from the germline J gene. The sample carries other DNA sequences with the same CDR3. Study-wide results and limits: In common variable immunodeficiency, TCR beta chains reportedly carried fewer deletions and N-nucleotide insertions. Compared with healthy controls, CVID subjects showed increased TCRbeta clonality, mostly in about a third.

The rearrangement links TRBV18 to TRBJ1-1; D is undetermined. The sequence derives from a person between 18 and 70 years old in good health. The sample was peripheral blood mononuclear cells. The CDR3 is CASSSDSGGRTEAFF. The DNA read from the CDR3 is TGTGCCAGCTCCTCGGACTCCGGAGGTAGGACTGAA. Drawing the rest from reference TRBV18 and TRBJ1-1, the complete variable domain is NAGVMQNPRHLVRRRGQEARLRCSPMKGHSHVYWYRQLPEEGLKFMVYLQKENIIDESGMPKERFSAEFPKEGPSILRIQQVVRGDSAAYFCASSSDSGGRTEAFFGQGTRLTVV.